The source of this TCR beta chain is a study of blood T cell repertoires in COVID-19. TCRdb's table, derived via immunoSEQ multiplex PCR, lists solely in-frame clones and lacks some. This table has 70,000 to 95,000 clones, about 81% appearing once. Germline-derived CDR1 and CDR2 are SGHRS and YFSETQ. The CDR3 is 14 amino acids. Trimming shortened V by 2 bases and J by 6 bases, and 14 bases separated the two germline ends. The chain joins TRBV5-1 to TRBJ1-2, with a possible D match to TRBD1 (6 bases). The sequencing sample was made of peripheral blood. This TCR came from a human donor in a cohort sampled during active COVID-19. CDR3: CASSFGSQGNGYTF. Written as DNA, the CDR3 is TGCGCCAGCAGCTTTGGGTCGCAGGGGAATGGCTACACCTTC.